This T cell receptor beta chain appears in the sequencing data of a study of blood T cell repertoires in COVID-19. Study-wide context: The analysed material was cDNA or gDNA that came from T cells, B-cell-depleted T cells, or PBMCs.

This CDR3 comprises 15 residues. V dropped 4 bases and J dropped 3 bases, with 10 bases sitting between them. Germline CDR1 is LGHDT and CDR2 is YNNKEL (reference sequence). A single count supports this clone. Cohort 3 recovery required two negative PCRs, clearance, or symptom resolution. Sequencing was performed with immunoSEQ multiplex PCR; in TCRdb, only in-frame clones are kept and a portion is missing. Among approximately 130,000 clones listed, less than 90% were seen once. Sequencing was carried out using PBMCs or T cells enriched from blood (not recorded which). The chain links TRBV3-1 (or the pseudogene TRBV3-2) to TRBJ2-6; D gene ambiguous. The sequence was collected from a man aged 25 to 40 who had recovered from COVID-19. The CDR3 sequence is CASSRVTFGANVLTF. The CDR3 DNA sequence: TGTGCCAGCAGCCGAGTTACTTTTGGGGCCAACGTCCTGACTTTC.